Here is one T cell receptor (beta chain) with its context. Per the germline V gene, CDR1 is MNHEY and CDR2 is SVGAGI. The CDR3 length is 13 residues. Trimming stripped 4 bases from V and 9 bases from J, with 16 bases between. The sample is drawn from a study of beta chain features in type 1 diabetes. Reverse transcription of all isolated RNA meant that expressed TCRB transcripts were sequenced. Sequencing used immunoSEQ multiplex PCR; TCRdb keeps in-frame clones, though not all of them. Here the sample spans about 930,000 clones, roughly 16% being singletons. The rearrangement links TRBV6-5 to TRBJ2-7, with D maybe TRBD1 (6 bases). Sequenced material: naive CD4+ T cells from blood. This clonotype was obtained from a woman between 18 and 29 years old in good health. CDR3: CASSSTGPGRQYF. The CDR3 DNA reads TGTGCCAGCAGTTCGACAGGCCCCGGACGGCAGTACTTC.